This TCR beta chain was documented in a study of OX40 agonist ivuxolimab in advanced cancers. About the study as a whole: Ivuxolimab was an agonistic, fully human IgG2 monoclonal antibody directed against OX40 (CD134), a costimulatory receptor. Intravenous ivuxolimab was administered to patients every 2 weeks at six dose levels: 0.01, 0.1, 0.3, 1.5, 3 and 10 mg/kg. Three dose-escalation patients achieved partial responses, one with hepatocellular carcinoma and two with cutaneous melanoma. Prior anti-PD-1, anti-PD-L1 or anti-CTLA-4 therapy was permitted, and approximately 41% of dose-escalation patients had received checkpoint inhibitors. A male proportion of approximately 83% and a mean age of about 60 years, ranging from about 23 to 79, were recorded for the dose-escalation cohort. The paper reports the monotherapy dose-escalation portion (N of about 50 patients) of the phase I ivuxolimab trial. The purpose of peripheral TCRbeta sequencing was to test whether ivuxolimab changed TCR sequence diversity and led to clonal T-cell expansion. Of the roughly 53 patients in dose escalation, around 19 had hepatocellular carcinoma, about 15 had melanoma, 9 had renal cell carcinoma and 9 had head and neck cancer.

The trial excluded patients who had a history of autoimmune disease or were on systemic immunosuppression. Peripheral blood for TCR sequencing was collected from all dose cohorts at baseline, on cycle 4 day 1, and on cycle 7 day 1. Samples came from an open-label, multicenter, first-in-human phase I dose-escalation trial of ivuxolimab. The trial enrolled adults with locally advanced or metastatic head and neck squamous cell, hepatocellular, melanoma or renal cell carcinoma. Before TCR sequencing, CD4+ T cells and CD8+ T cells were sorted from peripheral blood as separate populations. The CDR3, from cysteine to phenylalanine, totals 14 residues. The CDR3 DNA has 42 bases and is translated from base 1. V is shortened by 5 bases, J by 4 bases, and the region joining them spans 14 bases. CDR1 and CDR2 are read off the germline V gene as SNHLY and FYNNEI. Beyond this particular receptor, the publication reports: After ivuxolimab, more expanded clones were found on average in CD8+ T cells than in CD4+ T cells. Low levels of normalized T-cell clonal expansion were also seen in some nonresponding patients. Antigen specificity was not determined for the clonally expanded peripheral T cells. At doses of 0.1 to 3.0 mg/kg, clonal expansion of both CD4+ and CD8+ blood T cells was observed from baseline to week 6. In the 0.1-3.0 mg/kg groups, partial responders had among the lowest normalized peripheral clonal expansion, particularly in CD8+ T cells.

As regards this clone: Its antigen remains undetermined. No much larger clone is present one base from it, and per-base qualities are unavailable.

Genomic DNA was isolated from the sorted cells so that the TCRbeta CDR3 region could be sequenced. The immunoSEQ Assay was used for sequencing of TCRbeta CDR3 regions. This is the immuneACCESS table as TCRdb keeps it, with only in-frame sequences that have V and J called. A part of the clones is gone; compared with another copy, unresolved V genes explain less than half, and the rest is unexplained. Here the sample has fewer than 85,000 clones; approximately 90% occur a single time. Jointly, the top ten make up approximately 0.39% of the sample. The sample was CD4+ or CD8+ T cells sorted from blood, taken in a trial of the OX40 agonist ivuxolimab. The origin of this receptor is an adult with an advanced solid tumor such as melanoma, head and neck, liver or kidney cancer. Recombination linked TRBV2 to TRBJ1-1; the D gene is not confidently resolved. The CDR3 region has the sequence CASSLTAWSTEAFF. The DNA is TGTGCCAGCAGTTTGACGGCTTGGTCCACTGAAGCTTTCTTT.